These 20 T cell receptor beta chains came from one sample sequenced in a study of cytomegalovirus exposure and HLA in healthy donors. The study ran its PCR with 60 Vbeta and 13 Jbeta primers. Measured with immunoSEQ multiplex PCR; TCRdb has only the in-frame clones, and not every one. The specimen's table records over 50,000 clones. The source material was PBMCs. These TCRs come from a man aged 50 or older in good health and CMV-seropositive.

The chain uses TRBV6-1 and TRBJ1-6; D not resolved. V was cut by 9 bases and J by 4 bases, with 13 bases left in between. The CDR3 sequence is 14 residues long. Germline V CDR1 and CDR2: MNHNS, SASEGT. DNA for the CDR3: TGTGCCAGTACTAGGACTCGTTATAATTCACCCCTCCACTTT. Translation gives CASTRTRYNSPLHF.

The J gene is TRBJ2-2, the V gene TRBV6-5; the D is unclear. Trimming shortened V by 4 bases and J by 5 bases, and 5 bases separated the two germline ends. Germline V CDR1 and CDR2: MNHEY, SVGAGI. This CDR3 has 12 amino acids. DNA of the CDR3: TGTGCCAGCAGTTTGAGTACCGGGGAGCTGTTTTTT. It yields the protein CASSLSTGELFF.

The J gene is TRBJ1-2, the V gene TRBV7-3, with 7 nucleotides matching TRBD1. Germline V gene data show CDR1 as SGHTA and CDR2 as FQGTGA. V trimming: 1 base; J trimming: 0 bases; junction bases outside the gene matches: 2. The CDR3 runs to 15 residues. CDR3 amino acids: CASSLRGQSNYGYTF. The DNA of the CDR3 is TGTGCCAGCAGCTTAAGGGGACAGTCTAACTATGGCTACACCTTC.

The rearrangement uses TRBV5-1 and TRBJ2-3, with 8 bases identical to TRBD1. The CDR3 consists of 15 residues. Germline loops: CDR1 SGHRS, CDR2 YFSETQ. After removal of 5 bases from V and 1 base from J, the junction contained 6 bases not matched to a gene. The CDR3 spells CASSTTGGGTDTQYF. In DNA, the CDR3 is TGCGCCAGCAGTACCACAGGGGGAGGCACAGATACGCAGTATTTT.

This chain links TRBV5-6 with TRBJ2-1; 9 bases fit TRBD1. CDR3 length: 19 amino acids. Germline CDR1 is SGHDT and CDR2 is YYEEEE. The J segment lost 2 bases and the V segment lost 0 bases, leaving 12 bases of the junction unmatched. In nucleotides, the CDR3 is TGTGCCAGCAGCTTGGAGGTAGGACAGGGGTTCTTTACCTACAATGAGCAGTTCTTC. This codes for CASSLEVGQGFFTYNEQFF.

The chain combines TRBV29-1 with TRBJ1-4, with 8 bases matching TRBD1. The CDR3 contains 13 residues. Germline loops: CDR1 SQVTM, CDR2 ANQGSEA. Losses at the gene ends were 7 bases for V and 8 bases for J; bases not matched to a gene: 9. CDR3 sequence (DNA): TGCAGCGCTCTGGGGACAGGCAAGGAAAAACTGTTTTTT. Amino acids: CSALGTGKEKLFF.

V gene TRBV18 combines with J gene TRBJ2-6, with unresolved D. CDR3 length: 15 residues. The germline CDR1 and CDR2 sequences are KGHSH and LQKENI. V shed 3 bases and J shed 0 bases, with 6 bases lying between them. In nucleotides, the CDR3 is TGTGCCAGCTCACCTAGGAGCTCTGGGGCCAACGTCCTGACTTTC. Protein product: CASSPRSSGANVLTF.

J is TRBJ1-5 and V is TRBV4-1; 7 nucleotides line up with TRBD1. Germline CDR1 and CDR2: MGHRA and YSYEKL. The CDR3 totals 15 residues. The junction had 3 bases not matched to a gene; V was cut back by 0 bases and J by 4 bases. The CDR3 protein is CASSQDQGVNQPQHF. CDR3 bases: TGCGCCAGCAGCCAAGACCAGGGGGTTAATCAGCCCCAGCATTTT.

The V call is TRBV5-4, the J call TRBJ1-1; D is undetermined. The CDR3 extends over 14 amino acids. Trimming removed 0 bases at V and 0 bases at J, with 6 bases between. Germline assignment: CDR1 SGHNT and CDR2 YYREEE (reference sequence). For the CDR3, the DNA is TGTGCCAGCAGCTTGGCCCCGGTGAACACTGAAGCTTTCTTT. This sequence encodes CASSLAPVNTEAFF.

V and J are TRBV25-1 and TRBJ2-3; TRBD2 matches at 7 bases. The trim removed 4 bases at V and 0 bases at J, leaving 10 bases unmatched. The CDR3 extends over 17 amino acids. CDR1 is MGHDK, CDR2 SYGVNS, per germline. The CDR3: CASSGPLLATSTDTQYF. Here the CDR3 DNA reads TGTGCCAGCAGTGGCCCCTTACTAGCGACTAGCACAGATACGCAGTATTTT.

The chain recombines TRBV7-9 with TRBJ2-3; D possibly corresponds to TRBD2 (5 bases). V was clipped by 3 bases and J by 4 bases, with 8 bases between them. The CDR3 is made up of 13 amino acids. The germline CDR1 and CDR2 sequences are SEHNR and FQNEAQ (reference sequence). The CDR3 DNA follows: TGTGCCAGCAGCTTGGCGGGCTCAGATACGCAGTATTTT. The encoded protein is CASSLAGSDTQYF. Variable domain in full (rest from reference TRBV7-9 and TRBJ2-3): DTGVSQNPRHKITKRGQNVTFRCDPISEHNRLYWYRQTLGQGPEFLTYFQNEAQLEKSRLLSDRFSAERPKGSFSTLEIQRTEQGDSAMYLCASSLAGSDTQYFGPGTRLTVL.

This chain connects TRBV5-1 to TRBJ2-7; perhaps TRBD2 as D (5 bases). The CDR3 is made up of 12 amino acids. Germline V gene sequence: CDR1 SGHRS, CDR2 YFSETQ. V gave up 0 bases and J gave up 7 bases, with 8 bases separating them. CDR3 residues: CASSLVPGEQYF. CDR3 in DNA: TGCGCCAGCAGCTTGGTGCCGGGAGAGCAGTACTTC.

This chain links TRBV30 with TRBJ2-1; a weak D match, TRBD2 (6 bases). The CDR3 length is 13 residues. The ends were cut back, 2 bases at V and 4 bases at J, with 9 bases in the middle. Germline V gives CDR1 GTSNPN, CDR2 SVGIG (reference sequence). CDR3 sequence reads: CAWSLTSYNEQFF. The CDR3 coding sequence is TGTGCCTGGAGTCTGACTAGTTACAATGAGCAGTTCTTC. Full variable domain (rest looked up from reference TRBV30 and TRBJ2-1): SQTIHQWPATLVQPVGSPLSLECTVEGTSNPNLYWYRQAAGRGLQLLFYSVGIGQISSEVPQNLSASRPQDRQFILSSKKLLLSDSGFYLCAWSLTSYNEQFFGPGTRLTVL.

This rearrangement joins TRBV19 to TRBJ1-6; TRBD1 agrees at 9 bases. Germline V gene lookup returns CDR1 LNHDA and CDR2 SQIVND (reference sequence). J lost 8 bases, V lost 6 bases, and 5 bases had no gene match. This CDR3 has 14 amino acids. For the CDR3, the DNA is TGTGCCAGTAGGGGGACAGGGTGGGATTCACCCCTCCACTTT. It codes for CASRGTGWDSPLHF. Looking up the rest from reference TRBV19 and TRBJ1-6 gives the full variable domain: DGGITQSPKYLFRKEGQNVTLSCEQNLNHDAMYWYRQDPGQGLRLIYYSQIVNDFQKGDIAEGYSVSREKKESFPLTVTSAQKNPTAFYLCASRGTGWDSPLHFGNGTRLTVT.

The V gene is TRBV5-4, the J gene TRBJ1-1, with D unresolved. The CDR3 is 12 amino acids. Germline V gene sequence: CDR1 SGHNT, CDR2 YYREEE (reference sequence). Between the trimmed V and J ends, which lost 6 bases and 7 bases, there was a span of 13 bases. The CDR3: CASTSEEGEAFF. The CDR3 coding sequence is TGTGCCAGCACCTCAGAGGAGGGTGAAGCTTTCTTT. Supplemented by reference TRBV5-4 and TRBJ1-1, the full variable domain reads ETGVTQSPTHLIKTRGQQVTLRCSSQSGHNTVSWYQQALGQGPQFIFQYYREEENGRGNFPPRFSGLQFPNYSSELNVNALELDDSALYLCASTSEEGEAFFGQGTRLTVV.

This chain links TRBV7-2 with TRBJ2-7; D call uncertain. Germline assignment: CDR1 SGHTA and CDR2 FQGNSA. The CDR3 spans 15 residues. V was cut by 5 bases and J by 0 bases, with 14 bases left in between. In DNA, the CDR3 is TGTGCCAGCAGCCCCCCTGGCAGGCCCTCCTACGAGCAGTACTTC. Translated, it gives CASSPPGRPSYEQYF.

V usage is TRBV18 and J usage is TRBJ1-5; 10 bases line up with TRBD1. CDR3 length equals 15 residues. The V gene end was trimmed by 4 bases and the J gene end by 8 bases; junction bases not matched to a gene: 8. Germline values: CDR1 KGHSH, CDR2 LQKENI. The CDR3 is CASSLGQGPLKPQHF. In DNA, the CDR3 is TGTGCCAGCTCACTGGGACAGGGGCCCCTAAAGCCCCAGCATTTT. Full variable domain (rest looked up from reference TRBV18 and TRBJ1-5): NAGVMQNPRHLVRRRGQEARLRCSPMKGHSHVYWYRQLPEEGLKFMVYLQKENIIDESGMPKERFSAEFPKEGPSILRIQQVVRGDSAAYFCASSLGQGPLKPQHFGDGTRLSIL.

The chain couples TRBV7-8 to TRBJ1-1; possibly TRBD1 for D (6 bases). The ends were cut back, 5 bases at V and 6 bases at J, with 19 bases in the middle. CDR3 length: 15 residues. Germline V gives CDR1 SGHVS, CDR2 FQNEAQ. DNA for the CDR3: TGTGCCAGCAGCACGGGGGGGGGCCGGGGGGCTGAAGCTTTCTTT. The encoded protein is CASSTGGGRGAEAFF.

V is TRBV2 and J is TRBJ1-1, with D hard to call. Germline values: CDR1 SNHLY, CDR2 FYNNEI. V lost 7 bases and J 8 bases, leaving 17 bases between the germline ends. This CDR3 contains 13 residues. The CDR3 sequence is CASTSRREGEAFF. The CDR3 nucleotides are TGTGCCAGCACAAGTCGGAGGGAAGGGGAAGCTTTCTTT.

The chain combines TRBV5-1 with TRBJ1-1; possibly TRBD1 for D (5 bases). The CDR3 sequence is 13 residues long. Trimming took off 6 bases at V and 4 bases at J, with 13 bases between the two ends. Germline V gives CDR1 SGHRS, CDR2 YFSETQ. The CDR3 sequence: CASMEGRATEAFF. CDR3 sequence (DNA): TGCGCCAGCATGGAGGGGAGGGCCACTGAAGCTTTCTTT.